This section outlines one T cell receptor beta chain sequence together with its context. Its antigen remains undetermined. No much larger clone is present one base from it, and per-base qualities are unavailable. Per the germline V gene, SGHTA is the CDR1 and FQGNSA is the CDR2. The CDR3 measures 13 amino acids from cysteine to phenylalanine. Kept here is only the CDR3 DNA, which spans 39 bases and is read in frame from base 1. V was cut back by 6 bases and J by 0 bases, leaving a gap of 9 bases between them. Preparation of the library involved the immunoSEQ multiplex PCR assay. Rearranged TCR beta chain sequences were amplified with the hsTCRB Kit following the manufacturer's protocol. TCRB libraries were sequenced on an Illumina MiSeq. In the authors' own workflow: Demultiplexing, trimming and gene mapping were performed with the kit vendor's proprietary platform. TCRdb obtained this table from immuneACCESS and retained in-frame rearrangements with V and J assigned. These tables miss some clones; where compared with another copy, unresolved V genes account for less than half of the shortfall, and the remainder is unexplained. V, J and clone size derive from that table, while D and trimming were established from the DNA sequence. Across this sample there are about 40,000 clones, with 80% to 85% seen only once. The top ten clonotypes cover about 2.2% of the sample.

This specimen belongs to a study of a mutant IDH1 vaccine in newly diagnosed glioma (TCRdb year 2021). Context from the whole study: Eight vaccinations were administered to patients in weeks 1, 3, 5, 7, 11, 15, 19 and 23, corresponding to visits V03 through V10. Before enrollment, patients had received standard therapy of radiotherapy alone, temozolomide alone, or radiochemotherapy with temozolomide; most received the combination. Vaccination started 4-6 weeks after radiotherapy alone, or was given together with temozolomide cycles in the groups whose treatment included chemotherapy. Peripheral blood was drawn at six visits: V03 (baseline), V05, V07, V10, V12 and V13. For exploratory analyses, approximately 25 treated patients had longitudinal TCRB deep sequencing done wherever samples were available. Of the 32 patients who were treated, around 62% were male and around 40% were female, and the mean age was around 43 years. What the work shows at the level of the full study, not this receptor alone: It was noted by the authors that analyses of patient blood samples could not be reproduced owing to sample limitations. Availability determined which PBMC samples were chosen for TCRB deep sequencing. No apparent relationship was observed between pseudoprogression and alterations in the top peripheral T cell clonotypes detected by TCRB sequencing. Immune responses induced by the vaccine were seen in approximately 92% of patients across multiple MHC alleles.

Taken with the paper, the label for time point translates to: week 11, during vaccination. A 20-mer mutant IDH1 peptide at 300 micrograms in Montanide made up each vaccine dose, which was injected subcutaneously together with topical imiquimod. Newly diagnosed WHO grade 3 or 4 IDH1-mutant astrocytomas showing loss of nuclear ATRX were present in the donors. The samples were drawn from NOA16, a multicentre, single-arm, open-label phase I trial in Germany that tested a mutant IDH1 peptide vaccine in humans for the first time. Genomic DNA for TCRB sequencing was isolated from EDTA blood with the DNeasy Blood and Tissue Kit.

The sequence links TRBV7-2 to TRBJ2-7; the D gene cannot be named for sure. Material: PBMCs, obtained from a glioma patient whose treatment included an IDH1 peptide vaccine. The receptor was isolated from a man aged 40-50 years with glioma. The nucleotide sequence is TGTGCCAGCAGATGGACGGGCTCCTACGAGCAGTACTTC. This yields the protein CASRWTGSYEQYF.